Presented here are 18 T cell receptor beta chains from one specimen sequenced in a study of radiation and T cells in renal cell carcinoma (dated by TCRdb to 2020 to 2022). The time point label here, explained by the study, means: blood 4 weeks post-SBRT, at nephrectomy. The sample's treatment or condition label is to be understood as: 15 Gy SBRT to primary tumor, nephrectomy 4 weeks later. Library preparation was by the immunoSEQ multiplex PCR assay. TCRdb holds this immuneACCESS table with in-frame rearrangements only. Some clones are missing; in checked studies, unresolved V genes explain under half, and the rest has no known cause. This sample gives some 80,000 clones in total; 70% to 90% of them show up just once. Of the sample, about 2.4% is held by the ten largest clones. This specimen consisted of blood, obtained from a patient whose treatment included radiotherapy and nephrectomy. Receptor source: a woman aged 55-75 years with renal cell carcinoma.

This clone occurred a few times. The V and J genes are TRBV7-9 and TRBJ1-4; 9 bases line up with TRBD1. The CDR3 loop spans 16 amino acids. Trimming took 5 bases from V and 2 from J; bases not matched to a gene: 6. Germline V lookup: CDR1 SEHNR, CDR2 FQNEAQ (reference sequence). The CDR3 region has the DNA TGTGCCAGCAGCGTGTGGACAGGGGAGACTAATGAAAAACTGTTTTTT. This codes for CASSVWTGETNEKLFF.

The chain is built from TRBV5-1 and TRBJ2-7; no reliable D call. Germline assignment: CDR1 SGHRS and CDR2 YFSETQ. The CDR3 sequence is 11 residues long. Deletions cut 4 bases from V and 3 bases from J, with 5 bases between. The CDR3 spells CASSLNYEQYF. The DNA of the CDR3 is TGCGCCAGCAGCCTGAACTACGAGCAGTACTTC.

A single count supports this clone. The chain recombines TRBV5-1 with TRBJ2-7; D may be TRBD1 (6 bases). With 0 bases removed from V and 0 bases from J, the gap between germline ends came to 10 bases. Germline CDR1 reads SGHRS; CDR2 reads YFSETQ. The CDR3 runs 15 residues. CDR3 sequence reads: CASSLGQDRSYEQYF. The CDR3 DNA reads as TGCGCCAGCAGCTTGGGACAGGACCGCTCCTACGAGCAGTACTTC.

V gene TRBV6-6 combines with J gene TRBJ2-7; perhaps TRBD1 as D (7 bases). The CDR3 contains 15 residues. The germline V gene encodes CDR1 MNHNY and CDR2 SVGAGI (reference sequence). V was shortened by 0 bases and J by 6 bases, with 15 bases between the two germline ends. DNA of the CDR3: TGTGCCAGCAGTTACTCGACAGGGAGGTCGCGCGAGCAGTACTTC. This gives the protein CASSYSTGRSREQYF.

The rearrangement uses TRBV5-1 and TRBJ2-7; D gene unclear. The CDR3 totals 12 residues. CDR1 is SGHRS, CDR2 YFSETQ, per germline. The V and J ends lost 4 bases and 6 bases respectively, with 11 bases between them. This CDR3 is CASSRSRSEQYF. The CDR3 DNA sequence: TGCGCCAGCAGCCGGAGTCGGTCCGAGCAGTACTTC.

This clone was picked up many times. This chain connects TRBV7-9 to TRBJ1-5; no clear D. The CDR3 length is 15 residues. The V and J ends lost 4 bases and 6 bases respectively, with 16 bases between them. Germline V CDR1 and CDR2: SEHNR, FQNEAQ (reference sequence). The DNA for the CDR3 is TGTGCCAGCAGCTCACCTCTCCAGGAGGGTCAGCCCCAGCATTTT. It encodes CASSSPLQEGQPQHF. Combining the CDR3 with reference TRBV7-9 and TRBJ1-5 gives the whole variable domain DTGVSQNPRHKITKRGQNVTFRCDPISEHNRLYWYRQTLGQGPEFLTYFQNEAQLEKSRLLSDRFSAERPKGSFSTLEIQRTEQGDSAMYLCASSSPLQEGQPQHFGDGTRLSIL.

The CDR3 bases are TGTGCCAGCAGCCCACAGGGGGCTTGGGGCTACACCTTC. It is translated as CASSPQGAWGYTF. This sequence joins TRBV5-8 and TRBJ1-2, with 9 bases lining up with TRBD1. V shed 4 bases, J shed 8 bases, and the junction held 6 bases outside the gene matches. From germline, CDR1 is SGHTS and CDR2 YDEGEE. CDR3 length equals 13 residues.

The rearrangement uses TRBV11-2 and TRBJ2-3; D remains unclear. Germline V lookup: CDR1 SGHAT, CDR2 FQNNGV. The CDR3 extends over 12 amino acids. V lost 5 bases, J lost 3 bases, and 6 bases lay in between. The CDR3 here is CASSQVTDTQYF. In nucleotides, the CDR3 is TGTGCCAGCAGCCAAGTTACAGATACGCAGTATTTT.

This chain uses TRBV5-1 with TRBJ1-2; 7 nucleotides match TRBD1. The trim removed 0 bases at V and 4 bases at J, leaving 9 bases unmatched. Germline values: CDR1 SGHRS, CDR2 YFSETQ. The CDR3 is 16 amino acids. As DNA, the CDR3 is TGCGCCAGCAGCTTGGCCTATGGTGACAGGGCCTATGGCTACACCTTC. Protein sequence: CASSLAYGDRAYGYTF.

This chain connects TRBV30 to TRBJ1-2, with D unresolved. This CDR3 comprises 15 residues. Germline CDR1 reads GTSNPN; CDR2 reads SVGIG (reference sequence). The V end was cut by 2 bases, the J end by 1 base, with 14 bases between. CDR3 coding DNA: TGTGCCTGGAGTAGAACAGCCCGAAGTAACTATGGCTACACCTTC. As protein: CAWSRTARSNYGYTF.

This chain uses TRBV29-1 with TRBJ1-2; 7 bases match TRBD1. Germline lookup yields CDR1 SQVTM and CDR2 ANQGSEA. The trim removed 4 bases at V and 2 bases at J, leaving 10 bases unmatched. This CDR3 is 15 amino acids long. The CDR3 sequence: CSVVTGKGGNYGYTF. In nucleotides, the CDR3 is TGCAGCGTTGTGACAGGGAAGGGTGGGAACTATGGCTACACCTTC.

The rearrangement links TRBV7-2 to TRBJ1-2; 9 bases map to TRBD1. Germline trimming cut 1 base from V and 6 bases from J; bases unmatched to any gene: 0. The germline CDR1 and CDR2 sequences are SGHTA and FQGNSA. This CDR3 has 13 amino acids. Here the CDR3 reads CASSLGDRDGYTF. As DNA, the CDR3 is TGTGCCAGCAGCTTAGGGGACAGGGATGGCTACACCTTC.

This clone showed up just a few times. The V and J genes are TRBV5-6 and TRBJ1-1; D unclear. CDR3 length: 14 residues. Trimming cost V 0 bases and J 8 bases, with 14 bases left between them. Germline V gene sequence: CDR1 SGHDT, CDR2 YYEEEE. The CDR3, as DNA: TGTGCCAGCAGCTTGGCCGGTTTGAGCCACGAAGCTTTCTTT. Translation: CASSLAGLSHEAFF.

This clone occurred once. The V and J genes are TRBV7-2 and TRBJ2-2; 7 bases line up with TRBD2. J lost 4 bases, V lost 5 bases, and 7 bases had no gene match. The CDR3 contains 15 residues. The germline V gene encodes CDR1 SGHTA and CDR2 FQGNSA. CDR3 sequence: CASSPRAGVTGELFF. In DNA, the CDR3 is TGTGCCAGCAGCCCCCGTGCGGGGGTCACCGGGGAGCTGTTTTTT.

This rearrangement joins TRBV5-4 to TRBJ2-3; the D gene is possibly TRBD1 (9 bases). V was shortened by 4 bases and J by 2 bases, with 17 bases between the two germline ends. CDR3 length: 16 amino acids. Germline V gives CDR1 SGHNT, CDR2 YYREEE (reference sequence). The CDR3 DNA reads as TGTGCCAGCAGCCCGGGGGGGGACAGGGACACAGATACGCAGTATTTT. Its translation is CASSPGGDRDTDTQYF.

The CDR3 reads CASSGRDRESEAFF. CDR3 DNA sequence: TGTGCCAGCAGTGGCCGGGACAGGGAATCTGAAGCTTTCTTT. This chain connects TRBV6-5 to TRBJ1-1, with 9 bases fitting TRBD1. Trimming at V came to 5 bases and at J to 6 bases, leaving 7 bases not matched to a gene. Per the germline V gene, CDR1 is MNHEY and CDR2 is SVGAGI. CDR3 length equals 14 residues.

The V gene is TRBV6-6, the J gene TRBJ2-7; D unresolved. The CDR3 is 14 residues long. The V and J ends lost 5 bases and 2 bases respectively, with 13 bases between them. Germline V gives CDR1 MNHNY, CDR2 SVGAGI (reference sequence). Here the CDR3 reads CASSPPPGTYEQYF. CDR3 coding DNA: TGTGCCAGCAGTCCGCCCCCGGGCACCTACGAGCAGTACTTC.

This clone occurred once. This chain joins TRBV19 and TRBJ2-1, with D perhaps matching TRBD1 (6 bases). CDR3 length: 13 residues. Trimming removed 5 bases at V and 5 bases at J, with 10 bases between. The germline V gene encodes CDR1 LNHDA and CDR2 SQIVND (reference sequence). The CDR3 sequence is CASSPNRDNEQFF. As DNA, the CDR3 is TGTGCCAGTAGTCCCAACAGGGACAATGAGCAGTTCTTC.